This TCR beta chain derives from a study of blood T cell repertoires in COVID-19. The repertoire was sequenced with immunoSEQ multiplex PCR; TCRdb's copy has only in-frame clones and lacks some. The table lists fewer than 250,000 clones, around nine tenths of them singletons. CDR1 LNHDA and CDR2 SQIVND come from the germline V gene (reference sequence). The ends were cut back, 3 bases at V and 6 bases at J, with 14 bases in the middle. The length of the CDR3 is 14 residues. The sequenced sample was peripheral blood. The chain carries TRBV19 and TRBJ1-2; D is uncertain. The clonotype comes from an older woman who had recovered from COVID-19. The CDR3 nucleotides are TGTGCCAGTAGTATGGGCCGGCAGGCTGATGGCTACACCTTC. Protein sequence: CASSMGRQADGYTF.